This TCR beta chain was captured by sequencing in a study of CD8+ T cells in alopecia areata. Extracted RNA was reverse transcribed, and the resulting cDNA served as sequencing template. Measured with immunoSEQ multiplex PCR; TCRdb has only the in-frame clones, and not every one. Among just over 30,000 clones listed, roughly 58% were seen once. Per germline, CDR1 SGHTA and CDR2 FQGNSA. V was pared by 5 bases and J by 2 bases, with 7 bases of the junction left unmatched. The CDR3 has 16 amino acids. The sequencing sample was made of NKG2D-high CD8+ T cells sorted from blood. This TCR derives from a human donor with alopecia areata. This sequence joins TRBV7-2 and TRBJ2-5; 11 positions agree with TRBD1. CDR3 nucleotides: TGTGCCAGCAGCCCCTGGGACAGGGGGTGGCAAGAGACCCAGTACTTC. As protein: CASSPWDRGWQETQYF.